These T cell receptor beta chains were read from a single sample in a study of blood T cell repertoires in COVID-19. Only in-frame clones appear in the TCRdb table, and some are missing; sequencing was by immunoSEQ multiplex PCR. The profile shows under 350,000 clones, approximately 85% of them singletons. Sample: peripheral blood. The receptors come from a woman between 65 and 79 years old with acute or convalescent COVID-19. Both conserved end residues are part of each CDR3. The D gene is left open where the match is weak. The listing skips clone size in some rows; elsewhere it reads once, few, many or a size class.

j_call	d_call	v_call	clone_size	cdr3_nt	cdr3_aa
TRBJ2-3	.	TRBV7-9	.	TGTGCCAGCAGCATAACCGGGATCACAGATACGCAGTATTTT	CASSITGITDTQYF
TRBJ1-2	TRBD1	TRBV12-3/TRBV12-4	.	TGTGCCAGCAGGTGGACAGGGGAGGTTGGCTACACCTTC	CASRWTGEVGYTF
TRBJ1-2	.	TRBV4-2	.	TGTGCCAGCAGCCAAGAAGCGACAGCCAACTATGGCTACACCTTC	CASSQEATANYGYTF
TRBJ2-7	TRBD1	TRBV5-4	.	TGTGCCAGCAGGTCCAGGGACAGTCCTTACGAGCAGTACTTC	CASRSRDSPYEQYF
TRBJ1-5	.	TRBV15	.	TGTGCCACCAGCAGAGCAGGTGGCAATCAGCCCCAGCATTTT	CATSRAGGNQPQHF
TRBJ1-5	.	TRBV10-3	.	TGTGCCATCAGGAAGGACAGCGGCAATCAGCCCCAGCATTTT	CAIRKDSGNQPQHF
TRBJ2-7	.	TRBV11-2	.	TGTGCCAGCAGCTTAGATCGACATACCTACGAGCAGTACTTC	CASSLDRHTYEQYF
TRBJ1-2	TRBD1	TRBV19	.	TGTGCCAGTAGTGCCGACAGGGTCAACTATGGCTACACCTTC	CASSADRVNYGYTF
TRBJ1-2	.	TRBV19	.	TGTGCCAGTAGTATAGATCTACAGATCTATGGCTACACCTTC	CASSIDLQIYGYTF
TRBJ1-1	.	TRBV30	.	TGTGCCTGGAGCGAGGGTTCCACTGAAGCTTTCTTT	CAWSEGSTEAFF
TRBJ1-1	TRBD1	TRBV18	once	TGTGCCAGCTCCCCACAGGGGGCGGCGAACACTGAAGCTTTCTTT	CASSPQGAANTEAFF
TRBJ2-1	TRBD2	TRBV4-1	.	TGCGCCAGCAGCCAAGAACGGCTAGCGGGGGGGAGGAACGAGCAGTTCTTC	CASSQERLAGGRNEQFF
TRBJ2-7	.	TRBV6-5	.	TGTGCCAGCGGGGACACGGCCTACGAGCAGTACTTC	CASGDTAYEQYF
TRBJ1-2	.	TRBV3-1/TRBV3-2	.	TGTGCCAGCAGCCAAGATCGAGGAGGGGTGGCTAACTATGGCTACACCTTC	CASSQDRGGVANYGYTF
TRBJ1-2	.	TRBV12-5	.	TGTGCTAGTGGTATGGACAGCTTCTATGGCTACACCTTC	CASGMDSFYGYTF
TRBJ2-3	TRBD2	TRBV3-1/TRBV3-2	.	TGTGCCAGCAGCCGGCAGGCCCTAGCGGGCACAGATACGCAGTATTTT	CASSRQALAGTDTQYF
TRBJ1-5	.	TRBV30	.	TGTGCCTGGAGTCTAGGGGCGCGAGATCAGCCCCAGCATTTT	CAWSLGARDQPQHF
TRBJ2-4	.	TRBV6-5	few	TGTGCCAGCAGTTTGGGAGAGAAGAGCATTCAGTACTTC	CASSLGEKSIQYF
TRBJ2-2	TRBD1	TRBV5-1	.	TGCGCCAGCAGCTCCCGACAGGGCAGGACCGGGGAGCTGTTTTTT	CASSSRQGRTGELFF
TRBJ1-1	TRBD1	TRBV4-1	few	TGCGCCAGCAGCCGCGGACAGGGGGCCCGCACTGAAGCTTTCTTT	CASSRGQGARTEAFF
TRBJ2-5	.	TRBV5-1	.	TGCGCCAGCAGCCGGCGGGACTTCCAAGAGACCCAGTACTTC	CASSRRDFQETQYF
TRBJ1-6	TRBD1	TRBV7-9	few	TGTGCCAGCAGCGGGGGACAGGGTCGCTCACCCCTCCACTTT	CASSGGQGRSPLHF
TRBJ2-2	.	TRBV5-6	.	TGTGCCAGCAGCTCCGATGCAGGGGCAGCTTCCGGGGAGCTGTTTTTT	CASSSDAGAASGELFF
TRBJ1-2	TRBD1	TRBV7-3	.	TGTGCCAGCAGCCCAGGCCCCGGGACAGGGCCCCAATCATGCACCTTC	CASSPGPGTGPQSCTF
TRBJ1-1	.	TRBV24-1	.	TGTGCCACCGGATACAGGGTAGATGGTGAAGCTTTCTTT	CATGYRVDGEAFF
TRBJ1-1	.	TRBV3-1/TRBV3-2	.	TGTGCCAGCAGCCAAGAACGCAGTTCTGAAGCTTTCTTT	CASSQERSSEAFF
TRBJ1-2	TRBD1	TRBV3-1/TRBV3-2	.	TGTGCCAGCAGCCAAGAGGGGCGGGACAGGGGCTACACCTTC	CASSQEGRDRGYTF
TRBJ2-5	TRBD2	TRBV3-1/TRBV3-2	.	TGTGCCAGCAGCCAAGTGGCAGCGGGGGGGCGGGAGACCCAGTACTTC	CASSQVAAGGRETQYF
TRBJ1-1	.	TRBV6-5	.	TGTGCCAGCAGTTACGGGAGGAACACTGAAGCTTTCTTT	CASSYGRNTEAFF
TRBJ2-2	TRBD2	TRBV5-5	.	TGTGCCAGCAGCTTGGAGAGCGGGGTCAACACCGGGGAGCTGTTTTTT	CASSLESGVNTGELFF
TRBJ2-7	TRBD2	TRBV2	.	TGTGCCAGCACTACTAGCGGGGATGCCTACGAGCAGTACTTC	CASTTSGDAYEQYF
TRBJ1-5	TRBD1	TRBV15	.	TGTGCCACCAGCGGAGGACAGGGGGCTCGCCGGCAGCATTTT	CATSGGQGARRQHF
TRBJ1-1	.	TRBV6-5	.	TGTGCCAGCAGTTTGGGAGGGGGAGGCACTGAAGCTTTCTTT	CASSLGGGGTEAFF
TRBJ1-1	.	TRBV7-2	.	TGTGCCAGCAGCTTAGGTCGGTACACTGAAGCTTTCTTT	CASSLGRYTEAFF
TRBJ1-5	.	TRBV19	.	TGTGCCAGTAAAGGGGCCAAGGATCAGCCCCAGCATTTT	CASKGAKDQPQHF
TRBJ1-5	.	TRBV18	.	TGTGCCAGCTCACCACCGACAGGTTATGGCAATCAGCCCCAGCATTTT	CASSPPTGYGNQPQHF
TRBJ1-6	.	TRBV19	.	TGTGCCAGTAACACCGGGAACTATAATTCACCCCTCCACTTT	CASNTGNYNSPLHF
TRBJ2-7	TRBD1	TRBV5-1	once	TGCGCCAGCAGCGAGGGACAGAACTACGAGCAGTACTTC	CASSEGQNYEQYF
TRBJ2-3	TRBD2	TRBV24-1	.	TGTGCCACCAGTGACCCGACTAGCGGGGGGGCAGATACGCAGTATTTT	CATSDPTSGGADTQYF
TRBJ1-1	.	TRBV19	.	TGTGCCAGTAGTATAGTTAGGAACACTGAAGCTTTCTTT	CASSIVRNTEAFF
TRBJ2-7	.	TRBV7-3	few	TGTGCCAGCAGCCTACAGCCCACCTACGAGCAGTACTTC	CASSLQPTYEQYF
TRBJ2-2	.	TRBV7-8	.	TGTGCCAGCAGCTTGCGCTTGCGGGGCACCGGGGAGCTGTTTTTT	CASSLRLRGTGELFF
TRBJ2-1	.	TRBV7-8	.	TGTGCCAGCAGCCCGAGTACAGGTATCTATGGCAATGAGCAGTTCTTC	CASSPSTGIYGNEQFF
TRBJ2-3	TRBD2	TRBV10-1	.	TGCGCCAGCAGTGAGTCGGCGGGGGGGCCAGATACGCAGTATTTT	CASSESAGGPDTQYF
TRBJ1-6	TRBD1	TRBV6-1	.	TGTGCCAGCAGTGAACTGACAGGGTGGGTCTCACCCCTCCACTTT	CASSELTGWVSPLHF
TRBJ1-2	.	TRBV9	.	TGTGCCAGCAGCCAAGCCCGGGGTGGCTACACCTTC	CASSQARGGYTF
TRBJ2-1	TRBD2	TRBV11-2	.	TGTGCCAGCAGCCAACTAGCGGGGTACAATGAGCAGTTCTTC	CASSQLAGYNEQFF
TRBJ2-4	TRBD1	TRBV3-1/TRBV3-2	.	TGTGCCAGCAGCCACGGGTTAGGGGGCCCCTTAGTTCAGTACTTC	CASSHGLGGPLVQYF
TRBJ2-7	TRBD1	TRBV5-1	once	TGCGCCAGCAGCTTGGGACAGGGCTGGGACGAGCAGTACTTC	CASSLGQGWDEQYF
TRBJ1-4	TRBD1	TRBV11-2	.	TGTGCCAGCTCTCCGGGACAGGTTAATGAAAAACTGTTTTTT	CASSPGQVNEKLFF
TRBJ1-6	.	TRBV2	.	TGTGCCAGCAGTGATACGCAGTCCAATTCACCCCTCCACTTT	CASSDTQSNSPLHF
TRBJ1-6	.	TRBV11-2	.	TGTGCCAGCAGCTTAGCCCGGTCACCCCTCCACTTT	CASSLARSPLHF
TRBJ2-7	.	TRBV24-1	.	TGTGCCACCCGGGCGGGGCCGGAGGGCGAGCAGTACTTC	CATRAGPEGEQYF
TRBJ1-3	.	TRBV5-1	.	TGCGCCAGCAGCTTGGCTCAGAGAAACACCATATATTTT	CASSLAQRNTIYF
TRBJ1-1	.	TRBV28	many	TGTGCCAGCAGTTTTCAACAGACAGCTTTCTTT	CASSFQQTAFF
TRBJ1-2	.	TRBV10-3	once	TGTGCCATACAGGCAGGGCAGGGCTATGGCTACACCTTC	CAIQAGQGYGYTF
TRBJ2-1	TRBD2	TRBV30	.	TGTGCCTGGAGTGTACGGCGGGGGGGCACCTACAATGAGCAGTTCTTC	CAWSVRRGGTYNEQFF
TRBJ2-2	TRBD1	TRBV5-5	.	TGTGCCAGCTGGAAACGGGACAGGAACACCGGGGAGCTGTTTTTT	CASWKRDRNTGELFF
TRBJ1-5	.	TRBV10-3	.	TGTGCCATCAGTGAGTCAGTCGGGGGCAATCAGCCCCAGCATTTT	CAISESVGGNQPQHF